The 17 T cell receptor beta chains below come from one sample, sequenced in a study of blood T cell repertoires in COVID-19. Here immunoSEQ multiplex PCR was the method, and the copy in TCRdb shows in-frame clones only, minus some. The top ten hold about 2.1% of the sample, which has about 150,000 clones, roughly 80% seen once. The specimen was peripheral blood. All receptors come from a woman aged 80 or over with acute or convalescent COVID-19.

This rearrangement joins TRBV6-6 to TRBJ2-7; D perhaps matches TRBD1 (5 bases). Deletions cut 6 bases from V and 1 base from J, with 16 bases between. The CDR3 sequence is 15 residues long. CDR1 and CDR2 from the germline V gene are MNHNY and SVGAGI (reference sequence). The CDR3, as DNA: TGTGCCAGCAGCAATACAGGAGACAAATCCTACGAGCAGTACTTC. This gives the protein CASSNTGDKSYEQYF.

This chain joins TRBV18 and TRBJ2-1; 11 positions agree with TRBD1. V trimming: 4 bases; J trimming: 8 bases; junction bases outside the gene matches: 4. Germline CDR1 and CDR2: KGHSH and LQKENI. The CDR3 totals 14 residues. For the CDR3, the DNA is TGTGCCAGCTCACGGACAGGGGGCAGCGATGAGCAGTTCTTC. It codes for CASSRTGGSDEQFF.

V usage is TRBV5-4 and J usage is TRBJ2-4, with 7 bases aligning to TRBD1. J lost 0 bases, V lost 4 bases, and 7 bases had no gene match. The CDR3 loop spans 16 amino acids. CDR1 SGHNT and CDR2 YYREEE come from the germline V gene (reference sequence). The CDR3 reads CASSTEGAGAKNIQYF. The CDR3 coding sequence is TGTGCCAGCAGCACCGAGGGGGCGGGAGCCAAAAACATTCAGTACTTC.

CDR3 DNA: TGTGCCAGCAGTTACTCGACTAGCGGGGCCAACGAGCAGTACTTC. Amino acids: CASSYSTSGANEQYF. The chain uses TRBV6-2 or TRBV6-3 and TRBJ2-7, with TRBD2 identical over 11 bases. V shed 0 bases, J shed 5 bases, and the junction held 3 bases outside the gene matches. CDR1 and CDR2 (germline): MNHEY, SVGEGT. The CDR3 sequence is 15 residues long.

The chain couples TRBV6-6 to TRBJ2-7, with a weak D call TRBD2 (5 bases). Looked up from germline, CDR1 is MNHNY and CDR2 is SVGAGI (reference sequence). The CDR3 runs to 13 residues. Trimming shortened V by 6 bases and J by 6 bases, and 15 bases separated the two germline ends. In DNA, the CDR3 is TGTGCCAGCAGCTTCGCGCCTCGGGGCGAGCAGTACTTC. Its translation: CASSFAPRGEQYF.

The chain couples TRBV11-2 to TRBJ2-3; TRBD1 matches at 7 bases. This CDR3 has 15 amino acids. Unmatched junction bases numbered 5, after V lost 4 bases and J lost 1 base. Looked up from germline, CDR1 is SGHAT and CDR2 is FQNNGV. DNA for the CDR3: TGTGCCAGCAGCTATCGACAGGGAGGCACAGATACGCAGTATTTT. Its translation: CASSYRQGGTDTQYF.

This clone was observed once. The CDR3 here is CASSETGAPYEQYF. The CDR3 nucleotides read TGTGCCAGCAGCGAGACAGGGGCGCCCTACGAGCAGTACTTC. The rearrangement uses TRBV28 and TRBJ2-7; the match to TRBD1 covers 8 bases. The CDR3 covers 14 residues. Germline V gene lookup returns CDR1 MDHEN and CDR2 SYDVKM. With V trimmed by 6 bases and J by 2 bases, 6 bases remained unmatched. Supplemented by reference TRBV28 and TRBJ2-7, the full variable domain reads DVKVTQSSRYLVKRTGEKVFLECVQDMDHENMFWYRQDPGLGLRLIYFSYDVKMKEKGDIPEGYSVSREKKERFSLILESASTNQTSMYLCASSETGAPYEQYFGPGTRLTVT.

CDR3 amino acids: CASSLKTFADSGNTIYF. In DNA form, the CDR3 reads TGTGCCAGCAGCTTAAAAACTTTCGCTGACTCTGGAAACACCATATATTTT. The chain recombines TRBV7-2 with TRBJ1-3; D gene ambiguous. This CDR3 contains 17 residues. Germline assignment: CDR1 SGHTA and CDR2 FQGNSA. V lost 2 bases and J 0 bases, leaving 14 bases between the germline ends.

This clone was detected only a few times. The chain uses TRBV6-2 or TRBV6-3 and TRBJ2-7, with TRBD1 identical over 7 bases. Trimming cost V 0 bases and J 4 bases; bases outside gene matches: 6. There are 15 residues in the CDR3. Per germline, CDR1 MNHEY and CDR2 SVGEGT. The CDR3 spells CASSYSGTDLYEQYF. The CDR3 nucleotides are TGTGCCAGCAGTTACTCTGGGACAGACCTGTACGAGCAGTACTTC.

This clone was counted once. The V call is TRBV15, the J call TRBJ2-4; D possibly corresponds to TRBD2 (6 bases). The CDR3 is 13 residues long. CDR1 LNHNV and CDR2 YYDKDF come from the germline V gene (reference sequence). Trimming removed 1 base from V and 7 bases from J, with 8 bases in between. CDR3 residues: CATSRGRGNIQYF. DNA of the CDR3: TGTGCCACCAGCAGAGGGAGGGGCAACATTCAGTACTTC.

This rearrangement joins TRBV28 to TRBJ2-4, with 12 bases that match TRBD2. Germline CDR1 reads MDHEN; CDR2 reads SYDVKM. Unmatched junction bases numbered 12, after V lost 2 bases and J lost 7 bases. This CDR3 is 18 amino acids long. Here the CDR3 DNA reads TGTGCCAGCAGTTTAGGCGTGCTAGCGGGGGGGCTGGGGAACATTCAGTACTTC. This codes for CASSLGVLAGGLGNIQYF.

V is TRBV24-1 and J is TRBJ2-7; 9 bases agree with TRBD2. The CDR3 extends over 14 amino acids. Germline values: CDR1 KGHDR, CDR2 SFDVKD. Trimming at V came to 4 bases and at J to 2 bases, leaving 2 bases not matched to a gene. As DNA, the CDR3 is TGTGCCACCAGTGAAGCGGGAGGACCCTACGAGCAGTACTTC. Protein sequence: CATSEAGGPYEQYF.

The gene calls are TRBV6-2 or TRBV6-3 and TRBJ2-3; D might be TRBD2 (6 bases). The CDR3 loop spans 16 amino acids. V lost 0 bases and J 1 base, leaving 11 bases between the germline ends. CDR1 MNHEY and CDR2 SVGEGT come from the germline V gene. In DNA, the CDR3 is TGTGCCAGCAGTTACTCGAGGCCTAGCGGCACAGATACGCAGTATTTT. Protein sequence: CASSYSRPSGTDTQYF.

The chain recombines TRBV19 with TRBJ2-7; 9 bases are shared with TRBD1. With 8 bases clipped from V and 0 bases from J, the junction kept 14 bases outside the gene matches. The CDR3 is 17 amino acids. Looked up from germline, CDR1 is LNHDA and CDR2 is SQIVND (reference sequence). This chain's CDR3 is CASSNLPGTGYSYEQYF. CDR3 DNA sequence: TGTGCCAGTTCTAACCTACCCGGGACAGGGTACTCCTACGAGCAGTACTTC.

This clone was found a few times. A junction boundary mismatches the germline segment, possibly from a read error. The gene calls are TRBV7-9 and TRBJ2-7; D unclear. CDR1 is SEHNR and CDR2 is FQNEAQ in the germline V gene (reference sequence). CDR3 size: 12 residues. The CDR3 spells CASGLAVYEQYF. CDR3 bases: TGTGCCAGCGGCTTGGCGGTCTACGAGCAGTACTTC.

The chain is built from TRBV4-2 and TRBJ2-7; a weak D match, TRBD2 (6 bases). CDR3 size: 14 residues. The V and J ends lost 1 base and 4 bases respectively, with 11 bases between them. In germline, CDR1 is LGHNA, CDR2 YNFKEQ. CDR3 in amino acids: CASSQGSGPYEQYF. DNA of the CDR3: TGTGCCAGCAGCCAAGGGAGCGGGCCTTACGAGCAGTACTTC.

The CDR3 region is CASSRGGSGGGEQYF. The CDR3 DNA reads TGTGCCAGCAGCCGCGGGGGGAGCGGAGGTGGGGAGCAGTACTTC. J is TRBJ2-7 and V is TRBV11-2; 8 bases are shared with TRBD2. The CDR3 length is 15 residues. The J segment lost 7 bases and the V segment lost 5 bases, leaving 13 bases of the junction unmatched. Germline V CDR1 and CDR2: SGHAT, FQNNGV.